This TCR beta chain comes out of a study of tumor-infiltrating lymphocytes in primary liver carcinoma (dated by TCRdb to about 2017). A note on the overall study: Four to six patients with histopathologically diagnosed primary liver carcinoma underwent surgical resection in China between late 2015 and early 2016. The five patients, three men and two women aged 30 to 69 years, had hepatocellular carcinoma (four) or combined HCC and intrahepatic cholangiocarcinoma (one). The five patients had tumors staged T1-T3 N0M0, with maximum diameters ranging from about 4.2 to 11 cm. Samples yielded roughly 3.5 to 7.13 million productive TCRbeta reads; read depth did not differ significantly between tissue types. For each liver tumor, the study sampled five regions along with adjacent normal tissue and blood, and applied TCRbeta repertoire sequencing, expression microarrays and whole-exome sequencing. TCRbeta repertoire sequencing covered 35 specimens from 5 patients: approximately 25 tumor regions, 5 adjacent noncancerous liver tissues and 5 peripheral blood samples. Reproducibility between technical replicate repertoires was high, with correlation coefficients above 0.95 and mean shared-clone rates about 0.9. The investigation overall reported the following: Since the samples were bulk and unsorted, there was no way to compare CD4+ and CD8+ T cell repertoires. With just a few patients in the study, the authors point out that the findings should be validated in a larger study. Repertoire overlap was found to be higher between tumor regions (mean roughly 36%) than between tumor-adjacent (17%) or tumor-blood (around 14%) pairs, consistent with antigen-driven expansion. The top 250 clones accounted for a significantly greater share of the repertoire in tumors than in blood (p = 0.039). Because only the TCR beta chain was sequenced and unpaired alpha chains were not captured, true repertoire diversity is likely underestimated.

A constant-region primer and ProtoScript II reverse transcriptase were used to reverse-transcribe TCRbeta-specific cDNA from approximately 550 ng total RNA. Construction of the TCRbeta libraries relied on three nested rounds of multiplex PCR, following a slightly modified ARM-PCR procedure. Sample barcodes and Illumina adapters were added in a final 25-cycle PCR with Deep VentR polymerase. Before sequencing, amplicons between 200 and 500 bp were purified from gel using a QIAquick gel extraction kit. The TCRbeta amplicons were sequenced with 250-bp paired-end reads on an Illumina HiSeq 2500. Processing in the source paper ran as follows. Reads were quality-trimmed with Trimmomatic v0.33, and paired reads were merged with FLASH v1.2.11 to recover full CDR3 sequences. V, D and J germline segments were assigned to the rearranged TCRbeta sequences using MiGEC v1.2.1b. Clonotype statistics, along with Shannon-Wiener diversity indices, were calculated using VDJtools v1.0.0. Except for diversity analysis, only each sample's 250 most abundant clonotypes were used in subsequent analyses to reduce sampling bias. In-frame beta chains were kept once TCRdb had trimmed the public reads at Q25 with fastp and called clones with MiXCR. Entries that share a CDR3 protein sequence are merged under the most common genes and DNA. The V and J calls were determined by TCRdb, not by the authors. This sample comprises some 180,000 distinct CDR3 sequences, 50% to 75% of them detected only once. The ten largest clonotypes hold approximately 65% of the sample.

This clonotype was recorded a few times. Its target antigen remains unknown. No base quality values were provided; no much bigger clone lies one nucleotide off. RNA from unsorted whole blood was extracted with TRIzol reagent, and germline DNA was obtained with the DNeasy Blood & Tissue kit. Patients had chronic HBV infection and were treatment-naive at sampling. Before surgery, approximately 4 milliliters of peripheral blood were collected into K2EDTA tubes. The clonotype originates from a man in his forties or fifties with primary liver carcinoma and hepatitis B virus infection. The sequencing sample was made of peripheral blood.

The DNA reads TGCAGCGTTCCGCAGGGTGATAGGGTGACCCAGTACTTC. Its product reads: CSVPQGDRVTQYF. This chain joins TRBV29-1 to TRBJ2-5, with TRBD1 as a weak D call on 5 bases. V lost 5 bases and J lost 7 bases; the stretch between them is 17 bases long. Per the germline V gene, SQVTM is the CDR1 and ANQGSEA is the CDR2. The CDR3, cysteine through phenylalanine, is 13 amino acids long. The entry retains the CDR3 DNA only, 39 bases that are in frame from base 1.